This paragraph reports one T cell receptor beta chain. Its antigen is unidentified. TCRdb re-analysed the 5' RACE reads in MiXCR, keeping a single row per CDR3 protein. There are more than 400,000 distinct CDR3 sequences in the sample; 5.3% occur only once, and 3% to 4.5% lies in the top ten. These data come from a study of CD8 T cells in ankylosing spondylitis. Study findings and constraints: A TCR beta motif of under ten highly homologous variants appeared characteristic of ankylosing spondylitis blood.

The CDR3 runs to 13 residues. V was trimmed by 6 bases and J by 7 bases, leaving 15 bases between them. The germline CDR1 and CDR2 sequences are LNHDA and SQIVND (reference sequence). The specimen was blood, either unsorted or a sorted T cell fraction (not recorded which). The sequence was collected from a male donor with ankylosing spondylitis. The chain is built from TRBV19 and TRBJ1-2; D gene uncertain. CDR3 bases: TGTGCCAGTAGAATCCCGTTCAGAACTGGCTACACCTTC. It is translated as CASRIPFRTGYTF.